This T cell receptor beta chain derives from a study of cytomegalovirus exposure and HLA in healthy donors (dated by TCRdb to between 2016 and 2019). Regarding the complete study: In an earlier analysis of under 750 of the donors, about 270 Gb of sequence data and some 120 million unique TCR beta sequences from roughly 200 million T cells were reported. Approximately 310 gigabases of sequencing data and tens of millions of unique TCR sequences were included in an early release covering about 700 HLA-typed donors. Among the roughly 430 genotyped donors, 75% to 90% belonged to the genetic ancestry cluster associated with self-reported Caucasian donors. The study aimed to test whether cataloging public T cell receptors could reveal signatures of past pathogen exposure. The study used immunosequencing to profile the T cell repertoires of approximately 630 subjects and linked those repertoires to cytomegalovirus serostatus. In addition to the first cohort of 666 subjects, a separate validation cohort of 130 or so different subjects was used. High-throughput TCR immunosequencing, statistical association of individual TCRs with disease status, and machine learning were combined to predict cytomegalovirus infection status. To study patterns of TCR occurrence, a later analysis re-analyzed previously published TCR beta repertoires from 550 to 800 donors and added high-resolution HLA genotyping. The later analysis used no new phenotypic data to find candidate immune exposures, relying instead on TCR beta sequences and their occurrence across donors. An earlier analysis of about 620 of the donors applied high-throughput TCR beta sequencing to assess whether each TCR beta V gene segment acted as functional or pseudogenic. Donor age, sex, ethnicity and CMV serostatus were collected together with the repertoire data. In a later genetic analysis, genome-wide SNP genotypes for 398 of the 666 donors were used, and that subset was treated as a discovery cohort. All discovery cohort repertoires had been generated on a single sequencing platform. Both class I and class II loci were covered by HLA typing, at four-digit resolution. The number of donors typed differed by locus, with roughly 620-630 for A, B, C, DRB1 and DQB1, roughly 520 for DQA1, over 600 for DPA1, and 472 for DPB1. Because of strong linkage in the cohort, roughly five DR-DQ haplotypes were treated as single units for association and clustering. Among around 400 genotyped donors of the cohort, an average of roughly 230,000 unique TCR beta nucleotide sequences was sequenced per donor, of which roughly 17% were non-productive.

The CDR3 spans 13 residues, from the cysteine through the phenylalanine. Just CDR3 DNA is preserved here, 39 bases in frame from base 1. V loses 3 bases, J loses 4 bases, and the germline ends lie 9 bases apart. From a lookup of the germline V gene, CDR1 and CDR2 are KGHSH and LQKENI. In total, roughly 670 healthy bone marrow donors made up the cohort. Cohort members were all nominally healthy when sampled, although unrecorded immune exposures were likely present. The donor tested CMV seronegative and was one of the 352 seronegative cohort members. Every donor gave a peripheral blood sample, and the peripheral blood mononuclear cells from that sample were used for TCR beta sequencing. Genomic DNA extraction from the blood cell samples was performed with the Qiagen DNeasy Blood Extraction Kit. Concerning this clone itself: Its antigen is still unknown. No much larger clone exists at a distance of one base, and base qualities are not known.

The receptor library was made with the immunoSEQ multiplex PCR assay. For the multiplex PCR, a mixture combining 60 forward primers for TCR Vbeta segments and 13 reverse primers for TCR Jbeta segments was used. Amplification of the CDR3 region of rearranged TCR beta genes was performed with a multiplex PCR assay on genomic DNA. Amplified TCR beta libraries were sequenced as 87-base-pair reads on the Illumina HiSeq System. The authors' analysis ran thus. A later analysis tallied roughly 76 million unique TCR beta chains across the 660 or so repertoires, and around 12 million of those chains were shared by two or more donors. A nearest-neighbor algorithm error-corrected the raw reads and collapsed the reads into unique sequences, merging closely related sequences to remove PCR and sequencing errors. V, D and J gene segments were assigned by aligning CDR3 sequences to IMGT reference sequences. For a sequence to be retained, a match of at least six nucleotides to both a V gene segment and a J gene segment was required. A rearrangement counted as productive if the CDR3 had no stop codons and remained in frame with V and J, and every other rearrangement counted as non-productive. Following IMGT convention, CDR3 was defined as the stretch from the second conserved V-encoded cysteine to the conserved J-encoded phenylalanine. The earlier analysis of some 550 of the donors excluded any sequence lacking an unambiguous match to a single V gene segment. An earlier analysis of 587 of the donors classified V segments as functional when productive rearrangements were above 56.7% and as segregating when the standard deviation between donors was above 5%. A statistical classification framework was developed to diagnose cytomegalovirus status using the catalog of TCR beta chain sequences. A later analysis assigned V and J genes by comparing TCR nucleotide sequences with IMGT/GENE-DB human TR gene sequences. Using the TCRdist pipeline, a later analysis assigned CDR3 sequences along with most-parsimonious VDJ recombination scenarios. In a later analysis, every TCR beta chain was defined by the combination of its CDR3 amino acid sequence and its V-gene family, and reads without a unique V-gene family were dropped. As a way to deal with suspected cross-contamination and a sequencing artifact, a later analysis dropped roughly 620 nucleotide sequences that were highly shared and had low generation probability. A later analysis calculated a clonal expansion index for each public chain from normalized within-repertoire ranks of inferred template counts. Generation probabilities in a later analysis came from a VDJ recombination model fitted to out-of-frame rearrangements, and those results were checked against IGoR. A later analysis scored TCR-TCR, TCR-HLA and TCR-CMV co-occurrence with hypergeometric tests, applying a repertoire-size bias correction to TCR pairs. False discovery rates were estimated in a later analysis by permuting HLA or CMV assignments 20 times. In a later analysis, co-occurring TCRs were grouped with DBSCAN, and TCRdist sequence similarity was added when clustering was performed within HLA-allele-positive subsets. Co-occurrence clustering excluded repertoires with fewer than 30,000 or more than 120,000 public chains, plus five with anomalous nucleotide sharing. What TCRdb holds here is the immuneACCESS table cut down to in-frame rearrangements. Part of the clones is not present; checked against another copy, under half of the missing clones reflect an unresolved V gene, and the others are unexplained. V, J and clone size were drawn from that table, and D and trimming were deduced from the DNA. The table for this sample lists about 120,000 clones; more than 60% of them were counted only once. 3.4% of the sample rests with the top ten.

Study-level results and caveats: A cluster of highly shared sequence variants was judged likely to represent a technical artifact of the sequencing pipeline. At a false discovery rate of 0.05, a later analysis linked 16,951 TCR beta sequences to specific HLA alleles. When HLA alleles, especially DR and DQ, strongly co-occurred, attributing TCR associations to individual alleles was difficult. A further reported finding was that TCR beta sequences accurately predicted the HLA-A and HLA-B alleles for most subjects in the first cohort. Most TCR sequences were seen in very few donors, while some public TCRs were found in many individuals. In a later genetic analysis, a missense DCLRE1C variant was associated with V-gene and J-gene trimming of TCR beta chains, and the association was replicated in an independent cohort. According to a later analysis, most CMV-associated TCR beta chains appeared to be HLA-restricted, and the HLA associations seemed to be driven largely by CMV exposure. CMV serostatus was the only immune exposure information available for the cohort. A later analysis found that HLA-associated TCR beta chains were more clonally expanded and had lower generation probabilities than equally common non-associated chains. Because some donors lacked HLA typing at each locus, the association tests relied only on the typed subset. Only TCR beta chains were sequenced in this cohort, and the absence of alpha or paired-chain data limited detectable features. Several of the top co-occurrence clusters appeared to be linked to parvovirus B19, influenza, CMV and Epstein-Barr virus, according to a later analysis. Correlated functional status among segregating V segments might be attributable to linkage disequilibrium, but an unknown experimental factor could not be ruled out. In an earlier analysis of several hundred of the donors, most TCR beta V segments were observed in productive rearrangements about 87% or about 30% of the time, broadly matching IMGT annotations. Three of the identified cytomegalovirus-associated TCR beta chains were confirmed in vitro to be specific for cytomegalovirus antigens. Compared with the roughly 700-donor mean, donors in an Asian-associated ancestry cluster had fewer N-insertions in productive TCRs, according to a later genetic analysis. Cytomegalovirus status was reported to be diagnosed by the classifier with high specificity and sensitivity in both the original and validation cohorts. According to a later analysis, TCR association rates differed among HLA loci, with DRB1 alleles showing the most associated TCRs and HLA-C alleles showing the fewest. Because counts were too low, roughly 18 rarely observed V segments, including chromosome 9 orphons, were left out of the earlier analysis of 587 of the donors. The study listed approximately 150 TCR beta chains as associated with cytomegalovirus. According to the authors, the approach could potentially be generalized to other disease states and immunological phenotypes. The 87-base-pair reads could not distinguish some IMGT-functional V segments, including TRBV6-2 and TRBV6-3, so those segments were excluded. Roughly uniform sequencing depth across donors was assumed in presence/absence analyses, although this assumption may not hold.

The rearrangement combines TRBV18 with TRBJ2-5; TRBD1 is a possible D gene, resting on 6 matching bases. This TCR was recovered from a man in his thirties or forties in good health and CMV-seronegative. The sequenced sample was PBMCs. The sequenced DNA is TGTGCCAGCTCACCGGGACAAAGAGAGACCCAGTACTTC. The resulting protein is CASSPGQRETQYF.